This T cell receptor beta chain was profiled in a study of cytomegalovirus exposure and HLA in healthy donors. Trimming cost V 3 bases and J 9 bases, with 12 bases left between them. The CDR3 is made up of 13 amino acids. The germline gives CDR1 LNHDA, CDR2 SQIVND (reference sequence). PCR involved 60 Vbeta and 13 Jbeta primers. Method: immunoSEQ multiplex PCR; TCRdb's copy keeps in-frame clones and lacks some. The data show some 120,000 clones, with over 60% seen just once and 5.5% to 8% held by the top ten. The clonotype comes from a woman between 40 and 50 years old in good health and CMV-seronegative. The sample taken for sequencing was PBMCs. This chain uses TRBV19 with TRBJ2-1; no firm D call. CDR3 residues: CASSIRFGFEQFF. The CDR3 nucleotides read TGTGCCAGTAGTATCCGCTTCGGGTTTGAGCAGTTCTTC.